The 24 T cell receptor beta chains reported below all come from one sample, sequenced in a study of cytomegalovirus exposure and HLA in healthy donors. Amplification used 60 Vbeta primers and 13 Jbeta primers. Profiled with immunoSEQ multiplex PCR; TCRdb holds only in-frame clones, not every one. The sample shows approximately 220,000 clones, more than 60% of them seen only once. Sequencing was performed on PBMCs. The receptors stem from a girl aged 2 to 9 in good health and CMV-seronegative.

CDR3 DNA: TGTGCCAGCTCAACAAAACAGGGGGTGGACTACGAGCAGTACTTC. This codes for CASSTKQGVDYEQYF. This sequence joins TRBV18 and TRBJ2-7; 8 bases align to TRBD1. Germline CDR1 KGHSH, CDR2 LQKENI. V was pared by 5 bases and J by 3 bases, with 9 bases of the junction left unmatched. This CDR3 comprises 15 residues.

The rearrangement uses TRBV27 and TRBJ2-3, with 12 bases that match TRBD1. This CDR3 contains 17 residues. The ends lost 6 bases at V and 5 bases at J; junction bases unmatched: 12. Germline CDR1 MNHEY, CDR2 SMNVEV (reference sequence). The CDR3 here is CASSPRGQGAGIDTQYF. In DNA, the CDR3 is TGTGCCAGCAGCCCAAGGGGACAGGGGGCAGGAATAGATACGCAGTATTTT.

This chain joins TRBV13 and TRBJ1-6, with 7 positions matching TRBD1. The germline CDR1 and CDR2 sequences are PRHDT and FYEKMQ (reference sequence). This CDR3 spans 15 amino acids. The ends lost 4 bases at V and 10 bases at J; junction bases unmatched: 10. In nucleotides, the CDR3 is TGTGCCAGCAGCTCCACTGAGGGGGCTGGGTCACCCCTCCACTTT. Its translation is CASSSTEGAGSPLHF.

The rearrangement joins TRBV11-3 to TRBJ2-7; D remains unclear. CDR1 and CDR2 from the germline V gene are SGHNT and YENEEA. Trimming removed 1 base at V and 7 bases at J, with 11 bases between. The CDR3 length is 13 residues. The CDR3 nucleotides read TGTGCCAGCAGCTTAGGTTTAATGAGGGAGCAGTACTTC. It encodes CASSLGLMREQYF.

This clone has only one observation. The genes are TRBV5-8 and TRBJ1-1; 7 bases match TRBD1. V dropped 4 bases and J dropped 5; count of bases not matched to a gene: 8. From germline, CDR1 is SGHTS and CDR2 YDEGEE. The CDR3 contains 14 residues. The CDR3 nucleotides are TGTGCCAGCAGCACCTTGACAGGGCAAACTGAAGCTTTCTTT. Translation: CASSTLTGQTEAFF.

DNA for the CDR3: TGTGCCAGTAGGTTTGAGAAGTGGGATACGCAGTATTTT. This gives the protein CASRFEKWDTQYF. The V call is TRBV19, the J call TRBJ2-3; no firm D call. Per the germline V gene, CDR1 is LNHDA and CDR2 is SQIVND (reference sequence). Trimming pared 6 bases from V and 6 bases from J, leaving 13 bases between. CDR3 length: 13 residues.

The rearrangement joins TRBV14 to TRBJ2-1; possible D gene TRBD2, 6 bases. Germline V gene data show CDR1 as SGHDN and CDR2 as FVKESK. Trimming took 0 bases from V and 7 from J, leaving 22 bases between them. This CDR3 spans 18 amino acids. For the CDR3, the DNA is TGTGCCAGCAGCCAAGACGGAGGATGGGCGGGGTTTAGGAATGAGCAGTTCTTC. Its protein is CASSQDGGWAGFRNEQFF. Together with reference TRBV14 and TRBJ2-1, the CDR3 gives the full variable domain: EAGVTQFPSHSVIEKGQTVTLRCDPISGHDNLYWYRRVMGKEIKFLLHFVKESKQDESGMPNNRFLAERTGGTYSTLKVQPAELEDSGVYFCASSQDGGWAGFRNEQFFGPGTRLTVL.

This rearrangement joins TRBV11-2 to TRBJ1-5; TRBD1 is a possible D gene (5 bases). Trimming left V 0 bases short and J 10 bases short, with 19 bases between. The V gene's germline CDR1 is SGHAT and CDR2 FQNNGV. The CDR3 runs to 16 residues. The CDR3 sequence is CASSLDGGDPRKPQHF. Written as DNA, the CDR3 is TGTGCCAGCAGCTTAGATGGGGGGGACCCACGGAAACCCCAGCATTTT.

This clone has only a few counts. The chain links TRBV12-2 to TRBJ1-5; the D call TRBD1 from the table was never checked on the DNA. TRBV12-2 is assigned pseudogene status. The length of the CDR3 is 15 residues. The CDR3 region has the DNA TGTGCAAGCCACAGGGCAGGGGCCTTCTCTCAGCCCCAGCATTTT. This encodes CASHRAGAFSQPQHF.

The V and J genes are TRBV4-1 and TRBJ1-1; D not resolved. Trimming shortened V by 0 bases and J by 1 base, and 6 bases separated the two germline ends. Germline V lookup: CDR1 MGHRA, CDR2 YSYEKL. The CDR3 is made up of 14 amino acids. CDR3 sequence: CASSQDGRNTEAFF. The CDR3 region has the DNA TGCGCCAGCAGCCAAGATGGCCGGAACACTGAAGCTTTCTTT.

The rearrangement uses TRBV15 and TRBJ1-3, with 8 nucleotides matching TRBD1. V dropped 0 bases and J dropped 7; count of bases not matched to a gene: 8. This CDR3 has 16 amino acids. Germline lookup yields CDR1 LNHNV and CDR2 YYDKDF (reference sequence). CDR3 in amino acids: CATSRETGASGNTIYF. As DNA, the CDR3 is TGTGCCACCAGCAGAGAGACAGGGGCTAGCGGCAACACCATATATTTT.

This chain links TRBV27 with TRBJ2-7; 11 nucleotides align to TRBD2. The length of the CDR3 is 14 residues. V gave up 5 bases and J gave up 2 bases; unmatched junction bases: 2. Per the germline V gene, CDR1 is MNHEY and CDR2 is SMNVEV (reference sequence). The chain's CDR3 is CASSTTSGAYEQYF. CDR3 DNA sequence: TGTGCCAGCAGTACGACTAGCGGGGCCTACGAGCAGTACTTC.

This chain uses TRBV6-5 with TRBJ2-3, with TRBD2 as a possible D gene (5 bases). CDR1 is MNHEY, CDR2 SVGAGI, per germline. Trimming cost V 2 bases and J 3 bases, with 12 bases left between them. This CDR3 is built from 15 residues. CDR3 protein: CASSYRGGGTDTQYF. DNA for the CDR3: TGTGCCAGCAGTTACCGAGGTGGCGGGACAGATACGCAGTATTTT.

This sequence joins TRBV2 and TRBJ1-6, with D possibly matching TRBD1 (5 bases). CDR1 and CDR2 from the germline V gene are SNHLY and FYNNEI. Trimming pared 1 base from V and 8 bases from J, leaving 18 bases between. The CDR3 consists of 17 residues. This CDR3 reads CASSEVVGGAGYSPLHF. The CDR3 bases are TGTGCCAGCAGTGAAGTAGTTGGCGGGGCAGGGTATTCACCCCTCCACTTT.

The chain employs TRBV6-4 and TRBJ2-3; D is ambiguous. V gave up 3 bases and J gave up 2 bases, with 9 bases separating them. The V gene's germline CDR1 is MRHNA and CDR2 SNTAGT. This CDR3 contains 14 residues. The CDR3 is CASSEADFTDTQYF. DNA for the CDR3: TGTGCCAGCAGTGAGGCCGACTTCACAGATACGCAGTATTTT.

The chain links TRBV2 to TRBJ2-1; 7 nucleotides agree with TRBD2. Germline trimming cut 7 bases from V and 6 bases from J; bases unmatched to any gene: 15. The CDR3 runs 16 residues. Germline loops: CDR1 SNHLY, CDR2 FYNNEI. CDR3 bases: TGTGCCAGCAATTACGAGACTAGCCGGAAACCCAATGAGCAGTTCTTC. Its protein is CASNYETSRKPNEQFF.

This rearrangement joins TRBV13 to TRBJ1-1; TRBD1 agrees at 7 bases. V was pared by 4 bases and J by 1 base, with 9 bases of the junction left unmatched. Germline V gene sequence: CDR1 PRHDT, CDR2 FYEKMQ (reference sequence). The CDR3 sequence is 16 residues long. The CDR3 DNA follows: TGTGCCAGCAGCTCAGGAATGGGACAGTCGAACACTGAAGCTTTCTTT. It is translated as CASSSGMGQSNTEAFF.

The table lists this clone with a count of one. The CDR3 reads CASSLGEQGNGYTF. As DNA, the CDR3 is TGTGCCAGCAGCTTAGGGGAACAGGGTAATGGCTACACCTTC. The chain links TRBV7-6 to TRBJ1-2, with D maybe TRBD1 (6 bases). CDR3 length: 14 amino acids. The V end lost 1 base, the J end lost 6 bases, and 12 bases lay between the germline ends. Germline CDR1 reads SGHVS; CDR2 reads FNYEAQ.

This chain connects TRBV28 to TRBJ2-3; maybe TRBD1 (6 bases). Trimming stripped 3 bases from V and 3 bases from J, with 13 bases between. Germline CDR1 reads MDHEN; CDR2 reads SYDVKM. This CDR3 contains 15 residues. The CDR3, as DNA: TGTGCCAGCAGTTTGGTACAGGGAAGTACAGATACGCAGTATTTT. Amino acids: CASSLVQGSTDTQYF.

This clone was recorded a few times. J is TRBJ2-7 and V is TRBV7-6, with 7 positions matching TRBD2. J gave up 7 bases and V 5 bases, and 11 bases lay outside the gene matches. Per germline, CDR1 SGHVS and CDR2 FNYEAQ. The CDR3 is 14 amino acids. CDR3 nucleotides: TGTGCCAGCAGCCGAGAACCTGGGGGGGGAGAGCAGTACTTC. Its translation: CASSREPGGGEQYF.

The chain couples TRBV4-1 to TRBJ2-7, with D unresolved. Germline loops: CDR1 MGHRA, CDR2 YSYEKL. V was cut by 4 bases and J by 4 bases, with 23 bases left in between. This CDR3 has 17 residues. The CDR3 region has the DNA TGCGCCAGCAGCCTCCCGCCAAACCGTGATGGGCCTTACGAGCAGTACTTC. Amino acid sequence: CASSLPPNRDGPYEQYF.

CDR3 amino acids: CASSLNSGGRVSNEQFF. CDR3 nucleotides: TGTGCCAGCAGTTTAAATTCTGGCGGGAGGGTCAGCAATGAGCAGTTCTTC. The rearrangement links TRBV27 to TRBJ2-1, with 9 bases identical to TRBD2. Trimming at V came to 2 bases and at J to 6 bases, leaving 11 bases not matched to a gene. This CDR3 contains 17 residues. CDR1 and CDR2 (germline): MNHEY, SMNVEV (reference sequence).

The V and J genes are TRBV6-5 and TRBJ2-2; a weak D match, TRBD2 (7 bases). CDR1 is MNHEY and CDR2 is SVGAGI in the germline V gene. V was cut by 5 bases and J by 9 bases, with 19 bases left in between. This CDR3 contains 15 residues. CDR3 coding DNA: TGTGCCAGCAGTGCACTCGGGGGGCGGAGCTGGGAGCTGTTTTTT. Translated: CASSALGGRSWELFF.

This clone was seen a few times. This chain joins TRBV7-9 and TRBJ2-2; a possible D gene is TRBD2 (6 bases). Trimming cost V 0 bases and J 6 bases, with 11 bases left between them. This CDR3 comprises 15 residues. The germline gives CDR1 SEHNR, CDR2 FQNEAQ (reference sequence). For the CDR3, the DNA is TGTGCCAGCAGCTTAGCGGGGGGAACGTCCGGGGAGCTGTTTTTT. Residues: CASSLAGGTSGELFF.